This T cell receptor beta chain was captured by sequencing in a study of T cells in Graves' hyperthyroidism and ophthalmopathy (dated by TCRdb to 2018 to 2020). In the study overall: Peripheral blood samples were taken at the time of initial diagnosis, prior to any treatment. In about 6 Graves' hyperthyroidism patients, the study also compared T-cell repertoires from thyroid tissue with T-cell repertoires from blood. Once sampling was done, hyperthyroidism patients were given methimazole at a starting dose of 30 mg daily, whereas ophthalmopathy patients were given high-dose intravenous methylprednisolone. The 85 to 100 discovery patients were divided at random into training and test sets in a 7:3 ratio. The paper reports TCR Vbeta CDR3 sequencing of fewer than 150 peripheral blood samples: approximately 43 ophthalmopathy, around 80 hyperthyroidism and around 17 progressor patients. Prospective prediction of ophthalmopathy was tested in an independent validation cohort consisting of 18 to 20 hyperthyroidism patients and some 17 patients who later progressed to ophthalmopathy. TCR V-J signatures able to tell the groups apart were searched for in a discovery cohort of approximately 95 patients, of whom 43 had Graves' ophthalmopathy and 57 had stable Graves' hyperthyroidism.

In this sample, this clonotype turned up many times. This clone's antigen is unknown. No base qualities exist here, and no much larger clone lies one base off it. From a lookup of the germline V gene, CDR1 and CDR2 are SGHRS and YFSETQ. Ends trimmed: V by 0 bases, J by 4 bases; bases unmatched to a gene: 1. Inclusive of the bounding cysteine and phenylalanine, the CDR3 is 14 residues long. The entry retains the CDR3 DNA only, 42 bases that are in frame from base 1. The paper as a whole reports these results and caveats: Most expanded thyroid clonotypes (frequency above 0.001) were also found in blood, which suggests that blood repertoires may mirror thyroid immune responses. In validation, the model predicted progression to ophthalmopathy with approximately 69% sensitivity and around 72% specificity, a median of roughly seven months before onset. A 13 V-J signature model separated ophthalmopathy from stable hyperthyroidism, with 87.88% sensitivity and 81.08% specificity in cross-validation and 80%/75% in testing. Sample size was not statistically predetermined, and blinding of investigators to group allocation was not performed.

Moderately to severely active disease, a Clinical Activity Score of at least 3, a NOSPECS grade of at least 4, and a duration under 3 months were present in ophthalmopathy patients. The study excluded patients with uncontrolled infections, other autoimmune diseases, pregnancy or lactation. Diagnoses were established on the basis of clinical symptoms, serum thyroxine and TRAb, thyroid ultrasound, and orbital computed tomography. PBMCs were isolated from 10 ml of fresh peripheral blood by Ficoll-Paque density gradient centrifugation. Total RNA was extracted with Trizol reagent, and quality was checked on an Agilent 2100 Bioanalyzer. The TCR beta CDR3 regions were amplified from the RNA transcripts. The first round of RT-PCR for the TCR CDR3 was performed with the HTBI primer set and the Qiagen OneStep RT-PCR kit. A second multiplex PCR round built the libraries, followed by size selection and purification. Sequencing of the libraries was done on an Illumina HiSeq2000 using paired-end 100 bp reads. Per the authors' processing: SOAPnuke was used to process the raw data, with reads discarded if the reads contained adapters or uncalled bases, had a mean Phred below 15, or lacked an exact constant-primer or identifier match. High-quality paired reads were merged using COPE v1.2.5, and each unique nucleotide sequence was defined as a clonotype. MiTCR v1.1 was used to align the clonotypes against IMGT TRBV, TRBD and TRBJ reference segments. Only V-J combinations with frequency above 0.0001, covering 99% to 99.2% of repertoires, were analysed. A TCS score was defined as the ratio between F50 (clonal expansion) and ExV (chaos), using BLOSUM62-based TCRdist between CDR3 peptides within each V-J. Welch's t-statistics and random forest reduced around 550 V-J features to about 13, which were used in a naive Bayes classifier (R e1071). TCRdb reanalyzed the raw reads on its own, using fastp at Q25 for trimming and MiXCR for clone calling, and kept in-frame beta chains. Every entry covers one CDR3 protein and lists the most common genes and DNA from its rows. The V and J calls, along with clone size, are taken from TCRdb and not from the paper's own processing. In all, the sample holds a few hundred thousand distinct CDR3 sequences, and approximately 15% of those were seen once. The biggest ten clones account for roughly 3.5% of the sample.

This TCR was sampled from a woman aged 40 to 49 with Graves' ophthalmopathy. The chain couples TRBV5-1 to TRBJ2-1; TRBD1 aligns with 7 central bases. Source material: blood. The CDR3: CASSLGTGYNEQFF. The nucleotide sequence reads TGCGCCAGCAGCTTGGGGACAGGATACAATGAGCAGTTCTTC. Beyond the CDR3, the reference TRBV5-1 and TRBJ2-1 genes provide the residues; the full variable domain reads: KAGVTQTPRYLIKTRGQQVTLSCSPISGHRSVSWYQQTPGQGLQFLFEYFSETQRNKGNFPGRFSGRQFSNSRSEMNVSTLELGDSALYLCASSLGTGYNEQFFGPGTRLTVL.